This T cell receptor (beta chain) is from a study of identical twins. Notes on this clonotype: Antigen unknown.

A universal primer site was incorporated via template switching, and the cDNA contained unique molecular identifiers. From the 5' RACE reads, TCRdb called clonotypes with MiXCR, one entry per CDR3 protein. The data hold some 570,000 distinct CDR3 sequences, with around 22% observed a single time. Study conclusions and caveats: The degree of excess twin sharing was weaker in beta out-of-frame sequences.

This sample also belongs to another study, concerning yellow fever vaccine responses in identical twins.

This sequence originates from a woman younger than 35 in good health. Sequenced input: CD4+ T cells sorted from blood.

CDR3 sequence (DNA): TGTGCCAGCAGTTTGGGAGGCTCGGGAGGCAATCAGCCCCAGCATTTT. Amino acid sequence: CASSLGGSGGNQPQHF. V is TRBV12-3 or TRBV12-4 and J is TRBJ1-5; D is ambiguous. There are 16 residues in the CDR3. V was pared by 3 bases and J by 2 bases, with 14 bases between.